This T cell receptor beta chain originates from a study of blood T cell repertoires in COVID-19 (dated by TCRdb to 2020 to 2021). Describing the broader study: The collaborator samples originated in the United States, Italy and Spain and spanned the acute and convalescent phases of COVID-19. Samples came from the ongoing ImmuneRACE study (first 160 participants) plus 1,254 subjects from 6 global collaborators. Where available, HLA class I and class II types were obtained from metadata supplied by the sample provider rather than from assay-based typing. The prospective study material was composed of cDNA or gDNA derived from T cells, B-cell-depleted T cells, or PBMCs. A freely available public database, intended as a resource for researchers studying the immune response to SARS-CoV-2, is where the repertoires were released. The dataset comprised deeply sampled blood TCRbeta repertoires from subjects exposed to, actively infected with, or recovered from COVID-19. Nearly every sample came with metadata listing a de-identified subject ID, COVID-19 status, age in years and sex.

In its sample, this clone was seen once. It has no known antigen specificity. Base qualities are missing; no much larger clone stands one base away. TCRbeta CDR3 regions were amplified from genomic DNA by means of the immunoSEQ Assay, a bias-controlled multiplex PCR. The published analysis was carried out like this. The number of nucleated cells in each sample was estimated by amplification of reference gene primers within the assay. To quantify the absolute abundance of each unique TCRbeta CDR3 rearrangement, sequence reads were collapsed and filtered. For each sample, productive Simpson clonality was calculated as the square root of Simpson's diversity index over productive rearrangements. TCRdb carries this immuneACCESS record with in-frame sequences only. Its versions omit some clonotypes, under half of them owing to an unresolved V gene in the studies checked, with the rest unexplained. D and trimming come from the DNA, and the V and J calls and clone size come from that table. For this sample there are approximately 72,000 clones; more than 80% appear just once. The ten largest account for under 40% of the sample.

Whole blood was collected in K2EDTA tubes by collaborating institutions according to the institutions' own protocols. For TCRbeta analysis, collaborators shipped samples as frozen whole blood, isolated PBMCs, or DNA extracted from either of those sample types. The paper's findings and limits, for the study overall: The quantity of clinical and demographic metadata differed by source and by participant and was supplied without curation.

The clonotype comes from a woman aged 80 or over with active or convalescent COVID-19. The sample was peripheral blood.

For the CDR3, the sequence is CASSFQTGVNSPLHF. The bases are TGTGCCAGCAGCTTCCAGACAGGGGTGAATTCACCCCTCCACTTT. The rearrangement joined TRBV11-2 to TRBJ1-6, with 8 junctional bases fitting TRBD1. The CDR3 contains 15 residues, cysteine and phenylalanine counted. CDR3 DNA only is kept here, 45 bases in frame from base 1. V has 3 bases trimmed and J has 7 bases trimmed; junction bases matching no gene number 5. From the germline V gene, CDR1 is SGHAT and CDR2 is FQNNGV.